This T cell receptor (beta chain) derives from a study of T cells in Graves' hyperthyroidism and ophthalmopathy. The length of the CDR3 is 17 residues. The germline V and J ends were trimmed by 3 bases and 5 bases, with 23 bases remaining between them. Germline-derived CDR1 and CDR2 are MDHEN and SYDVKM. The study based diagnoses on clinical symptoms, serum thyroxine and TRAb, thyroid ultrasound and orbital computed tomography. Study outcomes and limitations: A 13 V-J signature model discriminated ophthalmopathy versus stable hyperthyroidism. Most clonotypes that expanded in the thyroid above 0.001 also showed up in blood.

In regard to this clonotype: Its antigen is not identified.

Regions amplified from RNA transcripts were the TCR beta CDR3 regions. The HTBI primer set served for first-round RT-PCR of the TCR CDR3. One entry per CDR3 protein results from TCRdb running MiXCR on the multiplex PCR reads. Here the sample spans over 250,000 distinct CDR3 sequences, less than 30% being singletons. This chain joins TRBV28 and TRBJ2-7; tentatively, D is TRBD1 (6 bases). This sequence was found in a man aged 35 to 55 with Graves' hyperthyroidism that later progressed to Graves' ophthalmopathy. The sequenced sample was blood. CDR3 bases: TGTGCCAGCAGTTTGTTAGTAGAAAAGCAGGGGAAGAACGAGCAGTACTTC. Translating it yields CASSLLVEKQGKNEQYF.